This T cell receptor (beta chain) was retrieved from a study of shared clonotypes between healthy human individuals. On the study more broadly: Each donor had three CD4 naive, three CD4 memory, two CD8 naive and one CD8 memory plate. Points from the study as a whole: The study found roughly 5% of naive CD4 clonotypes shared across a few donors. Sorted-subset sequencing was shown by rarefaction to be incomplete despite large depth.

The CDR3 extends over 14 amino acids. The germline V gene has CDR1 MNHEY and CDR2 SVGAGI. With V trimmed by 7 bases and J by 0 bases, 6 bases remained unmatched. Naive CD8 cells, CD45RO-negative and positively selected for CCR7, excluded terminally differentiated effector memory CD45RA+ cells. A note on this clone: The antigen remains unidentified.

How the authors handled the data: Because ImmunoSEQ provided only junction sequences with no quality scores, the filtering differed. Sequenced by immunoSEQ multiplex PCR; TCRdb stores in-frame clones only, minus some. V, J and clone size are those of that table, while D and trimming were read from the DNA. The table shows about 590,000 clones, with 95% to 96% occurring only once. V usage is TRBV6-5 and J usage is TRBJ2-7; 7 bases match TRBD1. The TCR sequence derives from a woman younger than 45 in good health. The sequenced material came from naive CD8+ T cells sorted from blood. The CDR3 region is CASTETGSSYEQYF. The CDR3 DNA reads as TGTGCCAGCACAGAGACAGGGAGCTCCTACGAGCAGTACTTC.